Presented here are 25 T cell receptor beta chains from one specimen sequenced in a study of cytomegalovirus exposure and HLA in healthy donors. Amplification used 60 Vbeta primers and 13 Jbeta primers. Clones were read by immunoSEQ multiplex PCR, and TCRdb kept only the in-frame ones, dropping some. The sample table sets out approximately 110,000 clones. The sample consisted of PBMCs. The receptors were gathered from a man between 18 and 35 years old in good health and CMV-seronegative.

The chain is built from TRBV28 and TRBJ2-3; no reliable D call. The CDR3 runs 16 residues. Germline CDR1 and CDR2: MDHEN and SYDVKM. The V gene lost 4 bases and the J gene lost 4 bases, with 18 bases spanning the gap. In DNA form, the CDR3 reads TGTGCCAGCAGTTCTGCGGAGCTTCGGGTGGCAGATACGCAGTATTTT. Protein product: CASSSAELRVADTQYF.

The chain joins TRBV6-6 to TRBJ2-3; D possibly corresponds to TRBD1 (8 bases). V dropped 9 bases and J dropped 11 bases, with 15 bases sitting between them. This CDR3 contains 11 residues. Per the germline V gene, CDR1 is MNHNY and CDR2 is SVGAGI (reference sequence). CDR3 sequence (DNA): TGTGCCAGTGAGGGGGGGACAGGGCAGTATTTT. Translated, it gives CASEGGTGQYF.

The chain employs TRBV25-1 and TRBJ2-1; maybe TRBD2 (5 bases). Germline V gene lookup returns CDR1 MGHDK and CDR2 SYGVNS. The CDR3 loop spans 14 amino acids. V was cut by 6 bases and J by 3 bases, with 12 bases left in between. CDR3 loop: CASRVPGSYNEQFF. In DNA, the CDR3 is TGTGCCAGCAGGGTACCTGGGAGCTACAATGAGCAGTTCTTC. Full variable domain (outside the CDR3, taken from reference TRBV25-1 and TRBJ2-1): EADIYQTPRYLVIGTGKKITLECSQTMGHDKMYWYQQDPGMELHLIHYSYGVNSTEKGDLSSESTVSRIRTEHFPLTLESARPSHTSQYLCASRVPGSYNEQFFGPGTRLTVL.

The CDR3 coding sequence is TGTGCCAGCAGCCCCAGAACGGGAGGGAAGGGCCAAGAGACCCAGTACTTC. Amino acids: CASSPRTGGKGQETQYF. The chain joins TRBV14 to TRBJ2-5; 8 bases agree with TRBD2. CDR1 and CDR2 (germline): SGHDN, FVKESK. The ends lost 4 bases at V and 1 base at J; junction bases unmatched: 11. The CDR3 consists of 17 residues.

The chain is built from TRBV19 and TRBJ1-2; the D gene is possibly TRBD1 (6 bases). With 3 bases removed from V and 2 bases from J, the gap between germline ends came to 13 bases. There are 15 residues in the CDR3. Looked up from germline, CDR1 is LNHDA and CDR2 is SQIVND (reference sequence). CDR3 sequence: CASSIAGTSNYGYTF. CDR3 DNA: TGTGCCAGTAGTATTGCCGGGACATCAAACTATGGCTACACCTTC.

The rearrangement uses TRBV5-1 and TRBJ2-1; 7 nucleotides match TRBD2. Unmatched junction bases numbered 7, after V lost 5 bases and J lost 5 bases. CDR1 and CDR2 from the germline V gene are SGHRS and YFSETQ. The CDR3 sequence is 14 residues long. In DNA, the CDR3 is TGCGCCAGCAGGCCAGAGCTAGCGGACAATGAGCAGTTCTTC. Protein product: CASRPELADNEQFF.

V usage is TRBV27 and J usage is TRBJ2-7; 7 nucleotides match TRBD1. CDR3 length: 16 amino acids. The V segment lost 2 bases and the J segment 2 bases; nucleotides outside the gene matches: 9. Germline CDR1 reads MNHEY; CDR2 reads SMNVEV (reference sequence). Here the CDR3 reads CASSLNPSTGPYEQYF. Here the CDR3 DNA reads TGTGCCAGCAGTTTAAACCCCTCGACAGGGCCCTACGAGCAGTACTTC.

The chain combines TRBV9 with TRBJ1-1, with 7 nucleotides matching TRBD1. The CDR3 contains 16 residues. Germline assignment: CDR1 SGDLS and CDR2 YYNGEE. The J segment lost 4 bases and the V segment lost 0 bases, leaving 9 bases of the junction unmatched. Here the CDR3 DNA reads TGTGCCAGCAGCGTAGTTGACAGGGTGGTAGGCACTGAAGCTTTCTTT. It yields the protein CASSVVDRVVGTEAFF.

The chain links TRBV4-1 to TRBJ1-5; no firm D call. Deletions cut 0 bases from V and 4 bases from J, with 10 bases between. The CDR3 sequence is 15 residues long. CDR1 and CDR2 from the germline V gene are MGHRA and YSYEKL. The CDR3 here is CASSQDRGRNQPQHF. For the CDR3, the DNA is TGCGCCAGCAGCCAAGATCGTGGCAGGAATCAGCCCCAGCATTTT.

The rearrangement joins TRBV19 to TRBJ1-4; TRBD1 aligns across 8 bases. Trimming at V came to 5 bases and at J to 4 bases, leaving 6 bases not matched to a gene. Germline CDR1 and CDR2: LNHDA and SQIVND (reference sequence). This CDR3 comprises 15 residues. The CDR3 nucleotides are TGTGCCAGTAGTCTCCGGACAGGGCTTAATGAAAAACTGTTTTTT. The encoded protein is CASSLRTGLNEKLFF. The full variable domain, completed using reference TRBV19 and TRBJ1-4, is DGGITQSPKYLFRKEGQNVTLSCEQNLNHDAMYWYRQDPGQGLRLIYYSQIVNDFQKGDIAEGYSVSREKKESFPLTVTSAQKNPTAFYLCASSLRTGLNEKLFFGSGTQLSVL.

This chain uses TRBV10-1 with TRBJ2-1; D may be TRBD2 (6 bases). This CDR3 is 16 amino acids long. The V end lost 0 bases, the J end lost 6 bases, and 15 bases lay between the germline ends. Germline V gene sequence: CDR1 WNHNN, CDR2 SYGVQD (reference sequence). In DNA, the CDR3 is TGCGCCAGCAGTGAGTCGAGTGGGACTTGGTCCAATGAGCAGTTCTTC. Amino acids: CASSESSGTWSNEQFF.

The chain carries TRBV10-2 and TRBJ2-7; D perhaps matches TRBD2 (6 bases). The germline V and J ends were trimmed by 5 bases and 3 bases, with 11 bases remaining between them. The CDR3 loop spans 13 amino acids. CDR1 is WSHSY, CDR2 SAAADI, per germline. The CDR3 sequence: CASSRETSYEQYF. CDR3 nucleotides: TGCGCCAGCAGTAGAGAGACTAGCTACGAGCAGTACTTC.

The V call is TRBV5-1, the J call TRBJ1-1, with D uncertain. The germline V gene encodes CDR1 SGHRS and CDR2 YFSETQ. The CDR3 has 15 residues. V was pared by 1 base and J by 3 bases, with 13 bases between. CDR3 residues: CASSLWAGLDTEAFF. In DNA form, the CDR3 reads TGCGCCAGCAGCTTGTGGGCGGGTTTGGACACTGAAGCTTTCTTT.

This chain joins TRBV19 and TRBJ2-3; 8 bases agree with TRBD2. The germline V gene encodes CDR1 LNHDA and CDR2 SQIVND (reference sequence). CDR3 length: 19 residues. V was clipped by 5 bases and J by 3 bases; unmatched bases: 19. The CDR3 protein is CASSLDPLWSGSRTDTQYF. CDR3 nucleotide sequence: TGTGCCAGTAGTCTCGACCCGTTGTGGAGCGGGAGCAGAACAGATACGCAGTATTTT.

The chain uses TRBV9 and TRBJ1-5, with TRBD1 as a possible D gene (6 bases). The V and J ends lost 4 bases and 6 bases respectively, with 17 bases between them. The germline V gene encodes CDR1 SGDLS and CDR2 YYNGEE. The CDR3 spans 15 residues. The CDR3 is CASSPGGLPTQPQHF. As DNA, the CDR3 is TGTGCCAGCAGCCCCGGGGGGCTGCCGACTCAGCCCCAGCATTTT.

This rearrangement joins TRBV29-1 to TRBJ2-7, with D maybe TRBD2 (6 bases). Germline V CDR1 and CDR2: SQVTM, ANQGSEA. V was pared by 6 bases and J by 4 bases, with 19 bases between. The CDR3 sequence is 14 residues long. Written as DNA, the CDR3 is TGCAGCGTAGATGTTGGGGGGACCGGATACGAGCAGTACTTC. This encodes CSVDVGGTGYEQYF.

The chain is built from TRBV6-6 and TRBJ1-5; TRBD1 is a possible D gene (5 bases). Between the trimmed V and J ends, which lost 3 bases and 5 bases, there was a span of 11 bases. This CDR3 is built from 14 residues. Germline V CDR1 and CDR2: MNHNY, SVGAGI (reference sequence). The CDR3 protein is CASSYSGIHQPQHF. In DNA form, the CDR3 reads TGTGCCAGCAGTTATTCAGGGATCCATCAGCCCCAGCATTTT.

V is TRBV11-1 and J is TRBJ1-1, with D unresolved. This CDR3 has 15 amino acids. Per the germline V gene, CDR1 is SGHAT and CDR2 is FQDESV (reference sequence). V shed 0 bases and J shed 7 bases, with 15 bases lying between them. CDR3 residues: CASSLAGGRRGEAFF. In DNA, the CDR3 is TGTGCCAGCAGCTTAGCCGGCGGGCGCAGAGGTGAAGCTTTCTTT.

The chain joins TRBV2 to TRBJ2-7; weak D call: TRBD1 (5 bases). Germline loops: CDR1 SNHLY, CDR2 FYNNEI. V was cut by 2 bases and J by 2 bases, with 10 bases left in between. The CDR3 runs to 14 residues. CDR3 loop: CASSEMSGTYEQYF. For the CDR3, the DNA is TGTGCCAGCAGTGAAATGTCAGGGACCTACGAGCAGTACTTC.

This chain links TRBV5-5 with TRBJ2-7; TRBD2 might be the D (6 bases). The V end was cut by 3 bases, the J end by 1 base, with 11 bases between. Germline loops: CDR1 SGHKS, CDR2 YYEKEE (reference sequence). The CDR3 has 14 residues. CDR3 in DNA: TGTGCCAGCAGCTCCCACGGGGGATCCTACGAGCAGTACTTC. Translating it yields CASSSHGGSYEQYF. The full variable domain, with the rest looked up from reference TRBV5-5 and TRBJ2-7, is DAGVTQSPTHLIKTRGQQVTLRCSPISGHKSVSWYQQVLGQGPQFIFQYYEKEERGRGNFPDRFSARQFPNYSSELNVNALLLGDSALYLCASSSHGGSYEQYFGPGTRLTVT.

The chain recombines TRBV6-5 with TRBJ2-2, with TRBD1 matching over 7 bases. The V gene's germline CDR1 is MNHEY and CDR2 SVGAGI. V dropped 2 bases and J dropped 3; count of bases not matched to a gene: 3. This CDR3 region has 15 residues. CDR3 sequence reads: CASSYRDSYTGELFF. As DNA, the CDR3 is TGTGCCAGCAGTTACCGGGACAGTTACACCGGGGAGCTGTTTTTT.

The chain has TRBV28 and TRBJ1-1; D is undetermined. This CDR3 is 11 amino acids long. Germline CDR1 MDHEN, CDR2 SYDVKM. With 3 bases removed from V and 4 bases from J, the gap between germline ends came to 3 bases. The CDR3 DNA is TGTGCCAGCAGTTTCCGCACTGAAGCTTTCTTT. Amino acid sequence: CASSFRTEAFF.

This chain connects TRBV14 to TRBJ2-2; tentatively, D is TRBD2 (6 bases). CDR1 and CDR2 from the germline V gene are SGHDN and FVKESK. CDR3 size: 15 residues. The V gene lost 3 bases and the J gene lost 1 base, with 9 bases spanning the gap. CDR3 DNA: TGTGCCAGCAGCCAGGTAGCGGTGAACACCGGGGAGCTGTTTTTT. This sequence encodes CASSQVAVNTGELFF.

The V and J genes are TRBV27 and TRBJ1-1, with TRBD1 identical over 7 bases. The J segment lost 4 bases and the V segment lost 5 bases, leaving 10 bases of the junction unmatched. Germline V gives CDR1 MNHEY, CDR2 SMNVEV (reference sequence). This CDR3 region has 15 residues. The CDR3, as DNA: TGTGCCAGCAGTCCCTTGACAGGGAAGGTCACTGAAGCTTTCTTT. Encoded protein: CASSPLTGKVTEAFF.

This chain uses TRBV7-9 with TRBJ1-1, with 10 bases identical to TRBD1. Trimming cost V 4 bases and J 13 bases; bases outside gene matches: 15. The CDR3 runs 15 residues. Looked up from germline, CDR1 is SEHNR and CDR2 is FQNEAQ (reference sequence). In DNA form, the CDR3 reads TGTGCCAGCAGCTCGCAACGGGACAGGGGACTAACAGGTTTCTTT. It yields the protein CASSSQRDRGLTGFF.